This is a list of T cell receptor beta chains from one sample in a study of PD-1 blockade in classical Hodgkin lymphoma. Only in-frame clones appear in the TCRdb table, and some are missing; sequencing was by immunoSEQ multiplex PCR. The table lists about 24,000 clones, over 65% of them singletons, with nearly 8% in the top ten. The sequencing used peripheral blood mononuclear cells (PBMCs), collected before the second cycle of nivolumab. The receptor source for this set is a human donor with classical Hodgkin lymphoma. CDR3s include the opening cysteine and the closing phenylalanine or tryptophan. A D gene is named only where the DNA matches it firmly. Clone size is stated in some rows and not others, as once, few, many or a class when expanded.

d_call	clone_size	v_call	j_call	cdr3_aa	cdr3_nt
.	.	TRBV4-1	TRBJ2-1	CASSQDLSGYYNEQFF	TGCGCCAGCAGCCAAGATTTGTCGGGGTACTACAATGAGCAGTTCTTC
TRBD1	.	TRBV18	TRBJ1-2	CASSPGTGNYGYTF	TGTGCCAGCTCACCCGGGACAGGGAACTATGGCTACACCTTC
.	.	TRBV7-2	TRBJ2-3	CASSFGLAFSTQYF	TGTGCCAGCAGCTTCGGGCTAGCGTTTTCTACGCAGTATTTT
.	.	TRBV9	TRBJ1-3	CASSVAQGGNTIYF	TGTGCCAGCAGCGTAGCCCAGGGTGGAAACACCATATATTTT
.	.	TRBV21-1	TRBJ2-7	CASSKVGQGAAYEQYF	.
.	.	TRBV28	TRBJ2-4	CASSFSAGANIQYF	TGTGCCAGCAGTTTCTCTGCAGGGGCGAACATTCAGTACTTC
.	.	TRBV9	TRBJ2-5	CASSGGENEETQYF	TGTGCCAGCAGCGGGGGGGAAAACGAGGAGACCCAGTACTTC
.	.	TRBV5-1	TRBJ1-3	CASSLGQVSGNTIYF	TGCGCCAGCAGCTTGGGACAGGTCTCTGGAAACACCATATATTTT
TRBD2	.	TRBV19	TRBJ2-3	CASSMGLAGVTQYF	TGTGCCAGTAGTATGGGCCTAGCGGGAGTTACGCAGTATTTT
TRBD2	.	TRBV6-5	TRBJ2-5	CASRGLAGGRETQYF	TGTGCCAGCAGGGGACTAGCGGGGGGCAGGGAGACCCAGTACTTC
.	.	TRBV21-1	TRBJ2-2	CASRSGTGATGELFF	TGTGCCAGCAGGTCAGGGACAGGGGCCACCGGGGAGCTGTTTTTT
.	.	TRBV5-1	TRBJ2-3	CASSLGDRSSTDTQYF	TGCGCCAGCAGCTTGGGCGACAGATCTAGCACAGATACGCAGTATTTT
TRBD2	.	TRBV5-1	TRBJ2-3	CASSGRLAGGGTDTQYF	TGCGCCAGCAGCGGCCGACTAGCGGGAGGTGGGACAGATACGCAGTATTTT
TRBD2	.	TRBV10-2	TRBJ2-7	CASSDPATSGREGKPYEQYF	TGCGCCAGCAGTGACCCTGCGACTAGCGGGAGAGAGGGCAAGCCCTACGAGCAGTACTTC
.	.	TRBV7-9	TRBJ1-1	CASSPKGPEGIEAFF	TGTGCCAGCAGCCCTAAAGGGCCTGAGGGTATCGAAGCTTTCTTT
TRBD2	.	TRBV9	TRBJ2-2	CASSMGLAGTGELFF	TGTGCCAGCAGCATGGGACTAGCGGGCACCGGGGAGCTGTTTTTT
.	.	TRBV7-9	TRBJ1-4	CASSLAQGPNEKLFF	TGTGCCAGCAGCTTAGCGCAGGGACCTAATGAAAAACTGTTTTTT
.	.	TRBV29-1	TRBJ2-2	CSVVFGVPNTGELFF	TGCAGCGTTGTTTTTGGGGTACCGAACACCGGGGAGCTGTTTTTT
TRBD1	.	TRBV5-1	TRBJ1-2	CASSSTPGQGFYGYTF	TGCGCCAGCAGCTCCACTCCGGGACAGGGCTTCTATGGCTACACCTTC
.	.	TRBV7-2	TRBJ1-5	CASSLDRLGNQPQHF	TGTGCCAGCAGCTTAGACAGGTTGGGGAATCAGCCCCAGCATTTT
.	.	TRBV18	TRBJ2-7	CASSPIQDYEQYF	TGTGCCAGCTCACCAATACAGGATTACGAGCAGTACTTC
TRBD2	.	TRBV27	TRBJ2-7	CASGRRDEQYF	TGTGCTAGCGGGAGGCGGGACGAGCAGTACTTC
TRBD1	.	TRBV2	TRBJ2-7	CASSYTGGQQYF	TGTGCCAGCAGTTACACAGGGGGCCAGCAGTACTTC
.	.	TRBV5-1	TRBJ2-1	CASARQQRGDEQFF	TGCGCCAGCGCACGGCAACAGCGCGGAGATGAGCAGTTCTTC
.	.	TRBV27	TRBJ2-2	CASGWRDGELFF	TGTGCCAGCGGATGGAGGGACGGGGAGCTGTTTTTT
.	medium-sized	TRBV28	TRBJ2-7	CASSLGVGYEQYF	TGTGCCAGCAGTTTGGGGGTCGGCTACGAGCAGTACTTC
TRBD1	.	TRBV28	TRBJ2-2	CATVDRATGELFF	TGTGCCACCGTGGACAGGGCTACCGGGGAGCTGTTTTTT
.	once	TRBV20-1	TRBJ2-1	CSAPWYNEQFF	TGCAGTGCCCCCTGGTACAATGAGCAGTTCTTC
.	.	TRBV29-1	TRBJ2-3	CSVDKGTDTQYF	TGCAGCGTTGATAAGGGCACAGATACGCAGTATTTT
TRBD1	few	TRBV10-3	TRBJ2-7	CAIRTPGQSSEQYF	TGTGCCATCAGGACTCCGGGACAGTCCTCCGAGCAGTACTTC
.	once	TRBV25-1	TRBJ1-2	CASSDNWANGYTF	TGTGCCAGCAGTGACAATTGGGCAAATGGCTACACCTTC
.	.	TRBV11-2	TRBJ1-5	CASSLGEGQPQHF	TGTGCCAGCAGCTTGGGGGAGGGTCAGCCCCAGCATTTT
.	few	TRBV27	TRBJ2-5	CASSPPPTGRGETQYF	TGTGCCAGCAGTCCGCCCCCGACAGGGAGGGGAGAGACCCAGTACTTC
.	.	TRBV5-8	TRBJ2-2	CASSVKRVDTGELFF	TGTGCCAGCAGCGTAAAGAGGGTGGACACCGGGGAGCTGTTTTTT
TRBD2	.	TRBV28	TRBJ2-7	CASSAWTSGYEQYF	TGTGCCAGCAGTGCTTGGACTAGCGGCTACGAGCAGTACTTC
TRBD1	.	TRBV5-1	TRBJ1-1	CASSWDSTEAFF	TGCGCCAGCAGCTGGGACAGTACTGAAGCTTTCTTT
.	.	TRBV18	TRBJ1-1	CASSPYPETEAFF	TGTGCCAGCTCACCCTATCCCGAAACTGAAGCTTTCTTT
TRBD1	.	TRBV18	TRBJ1-2	CASSPGTGPYGYTF	TGTGCCAGCTCACCTGGGACAGGGCCCTATGGCTACACCTTC
.	once	TRBV6-1	TRBJ1-2	CASSENRGAYGYTF	TGTGCCAGCAGTGAAAACCGGGGGGCGTATGGCTACACCTTC
.	.	TRBV10-3	TRBJ2-2	CAISSGTGELFF	TGTGCCATCAGTTCTGGAACCGGGGAGCTGTTTTTT
.	.	TRBV7-3	TRBJ2-1	CASSPPGSNEQFF	TGTGCCAGCAGCCCCCCAGGATCCAATGAGCAGTTCTTC
.	.	TRBV9	TRBJ1-1	CASSPDLGNTEAFF	TGTGCCAGCAGCCCGGACCTGGGGAACACTGAAGCTTTCTTT
TRBD2	once	TRBV5-5	TRBJ2-7	CASSGVAGGPPEQYF	TGTGCCAGCAGCGGAGTAGCGGGAGGGCCTCCCGAGCAGTACTTC
TRBD2	.	TRBV6-6	TRBJ2-1	CASSRGGGSYNEQFF	TGTGCCAGCAGTCGGGGCGGGGGCTCCTACAATGAGCAGTTCTTC
.	.	TRBV27	TRBJ1-4	CASRQDLMNEKLFF	TGTGCCAGCAGACAAGACCTAATGAATGAAAAACTGTTTTTT
TRBD1	few	TRBV28	TRBJ1-5	CASSYDDRGNQPQHF	TGTGCCAGCAGTTACGACGACAGGGGCAATCAGCCCCAGCATTTT
.	once	TRBV10-3	TRBJ1-3	CAISESKGAGNTIYF	TGTGCCATCAGTGAGTCGAAGGGTGCTGGAAACACCATATATTTT
TRBD1	.	TRBV5-1	TRBJ2-7	CASSLSWWTGGYEQYF	TGCGCCAGCAGCTTGAGCTGGTGGACAGGGGGCTACGAGCAGTACTTC